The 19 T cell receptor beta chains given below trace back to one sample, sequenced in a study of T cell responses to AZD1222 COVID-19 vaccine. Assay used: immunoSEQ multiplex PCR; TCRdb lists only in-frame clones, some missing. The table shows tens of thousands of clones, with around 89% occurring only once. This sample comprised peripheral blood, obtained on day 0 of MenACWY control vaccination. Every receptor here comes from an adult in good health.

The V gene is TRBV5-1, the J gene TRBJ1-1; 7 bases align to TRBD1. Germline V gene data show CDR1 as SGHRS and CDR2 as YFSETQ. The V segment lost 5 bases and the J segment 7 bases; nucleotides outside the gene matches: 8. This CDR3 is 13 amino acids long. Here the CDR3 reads CASSFSGDSEAFF. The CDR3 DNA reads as TGCGCCAGCAGTTTCTCCGGGGACAGTGAAGCTTTCTTT.

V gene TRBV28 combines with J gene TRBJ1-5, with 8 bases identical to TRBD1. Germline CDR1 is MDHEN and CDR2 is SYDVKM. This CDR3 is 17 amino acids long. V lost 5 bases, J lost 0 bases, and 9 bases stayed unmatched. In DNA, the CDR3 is TGTGCCAGCAGTCCGCCCTCAGGGGGCTATAGCAATCAGCCCCAGCATTTT. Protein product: CASSPPSGGYSNQPQHF.

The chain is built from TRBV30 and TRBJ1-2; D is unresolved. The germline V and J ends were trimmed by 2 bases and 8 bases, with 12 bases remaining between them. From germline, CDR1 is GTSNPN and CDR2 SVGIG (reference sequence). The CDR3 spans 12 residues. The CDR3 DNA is TGTGCCTGGAGTACTAACGGGAAGGGCTACACCTTC. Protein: CAWSTNGKGYTF.

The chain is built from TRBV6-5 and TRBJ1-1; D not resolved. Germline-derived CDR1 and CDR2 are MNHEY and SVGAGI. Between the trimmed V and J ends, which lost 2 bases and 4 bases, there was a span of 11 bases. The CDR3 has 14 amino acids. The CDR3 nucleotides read TGTGCCAGCAGTTACGGTGCACCGACCACTGAAGCTTTCTTT. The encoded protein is CASSYGAPTTEAFF.

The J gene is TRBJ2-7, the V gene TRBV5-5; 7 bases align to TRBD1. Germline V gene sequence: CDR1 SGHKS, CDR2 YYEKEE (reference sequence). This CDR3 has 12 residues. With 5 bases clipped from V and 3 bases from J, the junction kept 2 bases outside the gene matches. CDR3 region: CASRRDSYEQYF. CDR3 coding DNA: TGTGCCAGCAGAAGGGACAGCTACGAGCAGTACTTC.

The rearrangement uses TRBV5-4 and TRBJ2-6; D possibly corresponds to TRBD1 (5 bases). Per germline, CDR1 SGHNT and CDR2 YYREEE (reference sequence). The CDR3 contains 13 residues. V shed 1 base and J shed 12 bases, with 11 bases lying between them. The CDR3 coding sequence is TGTGCCAGCAGCTTGCCAGGGCCGAGCGTCCTGACTTTC. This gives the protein CASSLPGPSVLTF.

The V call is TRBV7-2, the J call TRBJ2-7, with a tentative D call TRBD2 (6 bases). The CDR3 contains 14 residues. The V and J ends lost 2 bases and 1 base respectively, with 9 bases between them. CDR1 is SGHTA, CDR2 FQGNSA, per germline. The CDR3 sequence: CASSLKRESYEQYF. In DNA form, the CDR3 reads TGTGCCAGCAGCTTAAAACGGGAGTCCTACGAGCAGTACTTC.

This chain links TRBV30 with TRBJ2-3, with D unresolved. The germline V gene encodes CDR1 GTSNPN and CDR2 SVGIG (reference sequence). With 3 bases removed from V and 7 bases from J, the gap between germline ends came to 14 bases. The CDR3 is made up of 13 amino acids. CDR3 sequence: CAWRKPGMNTQYF. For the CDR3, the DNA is TGTGCCTGGAGAAAACCGGGCATGAATACGCAGTATTTT.

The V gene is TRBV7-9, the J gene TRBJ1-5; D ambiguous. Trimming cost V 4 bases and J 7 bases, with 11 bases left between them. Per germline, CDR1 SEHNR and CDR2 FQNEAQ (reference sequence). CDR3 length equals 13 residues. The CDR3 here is CASSSEGSQPQHF. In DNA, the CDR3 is TGTGCCAGCAGCTCAGAGGGTTCCCAGCCCCAGCATTTT.

Here the CDR3 reads CASMQYEGFYGYTF. CDR3 nucleotide sequence: TGTGCCAGCATGCAGTATGAGGGGTTCTATGGCTACACCTTC. The rearrangement uses TRBV6-5 and TRBJ1-2; tentatively, D is TRBD1 (5 bases). Germline V lookup: CDR1 MNHEY, CDR2 SVGAGI. V was shortened by 7 bases and J by 4 bases, with 16 bases between the two germline ends. The CDR3 loop spans 14 amino acids.

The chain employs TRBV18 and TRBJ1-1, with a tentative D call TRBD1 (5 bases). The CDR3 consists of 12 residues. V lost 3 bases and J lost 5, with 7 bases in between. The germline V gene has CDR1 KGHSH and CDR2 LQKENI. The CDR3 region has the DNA TGTGCCAGCTCACCTAAGGGGACTGAAGCTTTCTTT. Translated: CASSPKGTEAFF.

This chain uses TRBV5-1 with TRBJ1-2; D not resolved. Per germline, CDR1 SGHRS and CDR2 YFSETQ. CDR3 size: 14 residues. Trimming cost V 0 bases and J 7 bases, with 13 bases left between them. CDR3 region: CASSLEGEKGGYTF. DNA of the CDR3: TGCGCCAGCAGCTTGGAAGGAGAGAAAGGTGGCTACACCTTC. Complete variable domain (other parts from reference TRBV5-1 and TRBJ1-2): KAGVTQTPRYLIKTRGQQVTLSCSPISGHRSVSWYQQTPGQGLQFLFEYFSETQRNKGNFPGRFSGRQFSNSRSEMNVSTLELGDSALYLCASSLEGEKGGYTFGSGTRLTVV.

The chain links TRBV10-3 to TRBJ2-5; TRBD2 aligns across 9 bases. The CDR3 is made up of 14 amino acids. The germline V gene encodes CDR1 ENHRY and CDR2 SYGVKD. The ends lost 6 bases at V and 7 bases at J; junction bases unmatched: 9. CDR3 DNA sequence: TGTGCCATCAGCGGACTAGCGTCGGTCGGGACCCAGTACTTC. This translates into CAISGLASVGTQYF.

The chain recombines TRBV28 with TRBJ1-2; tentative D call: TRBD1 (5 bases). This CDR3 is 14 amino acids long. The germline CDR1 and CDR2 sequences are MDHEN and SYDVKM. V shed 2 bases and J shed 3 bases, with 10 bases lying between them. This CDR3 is CASSLEGVHYGYTF. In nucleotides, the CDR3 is TGTGCCAGCAGTTTAGAAGGGGTTCACTATGGCTACACCTTC.

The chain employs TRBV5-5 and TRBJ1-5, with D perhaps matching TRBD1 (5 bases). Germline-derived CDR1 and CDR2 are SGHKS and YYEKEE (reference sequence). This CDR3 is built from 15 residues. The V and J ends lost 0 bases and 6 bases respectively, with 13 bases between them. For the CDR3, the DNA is TGTGCCAGCAGCTTGGAAGGGGCACAAAGTCAGCCCCAGCATTTT. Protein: CASSLEGAQSQPQHF.

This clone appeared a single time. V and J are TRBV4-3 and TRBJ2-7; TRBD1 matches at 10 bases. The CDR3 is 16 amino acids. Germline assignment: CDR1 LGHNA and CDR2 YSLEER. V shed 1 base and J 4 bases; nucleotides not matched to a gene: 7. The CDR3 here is CASSQGRTGGRYEQYF. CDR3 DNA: TGCGCCAGCAGCCAAGGGCGGACAGGGGGAAGGTACGAGCAGTACTTC.

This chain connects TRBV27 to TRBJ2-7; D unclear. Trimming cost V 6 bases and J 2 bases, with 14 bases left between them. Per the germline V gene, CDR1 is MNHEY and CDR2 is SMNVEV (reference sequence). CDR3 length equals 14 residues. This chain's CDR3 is CASSPSRWAYEQYF. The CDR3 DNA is TGTGCCAGCAGCCCTTCGCGGTGGGCCTACGAGCAGTACTTC.

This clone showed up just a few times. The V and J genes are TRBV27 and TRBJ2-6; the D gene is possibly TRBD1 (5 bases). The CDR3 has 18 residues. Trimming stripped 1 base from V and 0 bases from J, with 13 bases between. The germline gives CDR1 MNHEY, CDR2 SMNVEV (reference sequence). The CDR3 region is CASSLLGVGASGANVLTF. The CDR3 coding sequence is TGTGCCAGCAGTTTATTAGGAGTTGGGGCCTCTGGGGCCAACGTCCTGACTTTC.

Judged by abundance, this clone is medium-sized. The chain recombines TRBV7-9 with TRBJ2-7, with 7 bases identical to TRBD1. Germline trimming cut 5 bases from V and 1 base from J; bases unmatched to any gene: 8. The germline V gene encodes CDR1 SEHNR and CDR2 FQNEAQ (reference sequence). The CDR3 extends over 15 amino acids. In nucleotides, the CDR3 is TGTGCCAGCAGCCCCGACAGGGTCAATTCCTACGAGCAGTACTTC. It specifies CASSPDRVNSYEQYF.